Following are 7 T cell receptor beta chains from one sample sequenced in a study of blood T cell repertoires in COVID-19. Produced via immunoSEQ multiplex PCR; TCRdb's table is partial and in-frame only. The table includes roughly 180,000 clones, 75% to 90% detected once. Sequenced: PBMCs or T cells enriched from blood (not recorded which). The receptors shown here come from a woman aged 50 to 60 who had recovered from COVID-19.

As concerns this clone: The identical CDR3 is also encoded by other nucleotide sequences in the sample. This sequence joins TRBV12-3 or TRBV12-4 and TRBJ1-1; the D is unclear. The CDR3 contains 13 residues. V dropped 1 base and J dropped 1 base, with 4 bases sitting between them. The CDR3 loop reads CASSLGGNTEAFF. DNA of the CDR3: TGTGCCAGCAGTTTAGGAGGGAACACTGAAGCTTTCTTT.

The CDR3 DNA follows: TGTGCCAGCAGTTTATACAGCTTCTCTGGAAACACCATATATTTT. It encodes CASSLYSFSGNTIYF. The chain recombines TRBV28 with TRBJ1-3; D unclear. The CDR3 is 15 amino acids. Trimming shortened V by 1 base and J by 0 bases, and 7 bases separated the two germline ends. The germline gives CDR1 MDHEN, CDR2 SYDVKM.

Worth noting for this clone: At one end the junction does not follow the germline gene, possibly because of a read error. The chain recombines TRBV2 with TRBJ1-1; no clear D gene. From germline, CDR1 is SNHLY and CDR2 FYNNEI. This CDR3 spans 12 amino acids. The CDR3 sequence is CATSVQNTEAFF. CDR3 sequence (DNA): TGTGCCACCAGTGTCCAGAACACTGAAGCTTTCTTT.

There are a few counts of this clone. CDR3 in DNA: TGCGCCAGCAGCCGGGGACAGACAGATCAGCCCCAGCATTTT. This gives the protein CASSRGQTDQPQHF. The chain recombines TRBV4-1 with TRBJ1-5, with 7 nucleotides matching TRBD1. Trimming took 4 bases from V and 5 from J; bases not matched to a gene: 5. The CDR3 spans 14 residues. Looked up from germline, CDR1 is MGHRA and CDR2 is YSYEKL.

The chain combines TRBV7-9 with TRBJ1-5, with 9 bases lining up with TRBD1. This CDR3 contains 15 residues. V shed 5 bases and J 5 bases; nucleotides not matched to a gene: 7. Germline CDR1 is SEHNR and CDR2 is FQNEAQ (reference sequence). The CDR3 coding sequence is TGTGCCAGCAGCCCACCGGGGACAGGGTATCAGCCCCAGCATTTT. It codes for CASSPPGTGYQPQHF.

The chain employs TRBV6-5 and TRBJ1-2, with D unclear. The V end lost 4 bases, the J end lost 4 bases, and 16 bases lay between the germline ends. The CDR3 has 15 residues. Germline V lookup: CDR1 MNHEY, CDR2 SVGAGI. The CDR3 region is CASSSPLGDRYGYTF. The CDR3 DNA sequence: TGTGCCAGCAGTTCTCCCCTCGGGGATCGCTATGGCTACACCTTC.

The chain joins TRBV6-2 or TRBV6-3 to TRBJ1-2, with no clear D. This CDR3 comprises 14 residues. The V gene lost 2 bases and the J gene lost 5 bases, with 12 bases spanning the gap. The germline CDR1 and CDR2 sequences are MNHEY and SVGEGT. CDR3 loop: CASSYARKPYGYTF. The CDR3 region has the DNA TGTGCCAGCAGTTACGCGCGGAAGCCATATGGCTACACCTTC.